This T cell receptor beta chain was obtained from a study of Ad26.COV2.S vaccination and SARS-CoV-2 variants. General study points: Placebo recipients trailed vaccine recipients in spike-specific TCR breadth.

Sequenced by immunoSEQ multiplex PCR; TCRdb stores in-frame clones only, minus some. The profile shows about 350,000 clones, approximately 90% of them singletons. Regarding this clone: Its target is not known.

Germline assignment: CDR1 MNHNY and CDR2 SVGAGI (reference sequence). This CDR3 contains 11 residues. With V trimmed by 8 bases and J by 6 bases, 1 base remained unmatched. The starting material was peripheral blood, obtained after recovery from COVID-19. The gene calls are TRBV6-6 and TRBJ2-7; TRBD2 matches 10 bases. The clonotype originates from a human donor who had recovered from COVID-19. In DNA form, the CDR3 reads TGTGCCAGCCTAGCGGGGGCCGAGCAGTACTTC. It is translated as CASLAGAEQYF.